The next 19 T cell receptor beta chains were all read from a single sample in a study of patients and donors after allogeneic stem cell transplantation. TCRdb called the RT-PCR reads again in MiXCR, with one record for every CDR3 protein. The top ten hold roughly 6.4% of the sample, which has about 960,000 distinct CDR3 sequences, about 20% seen once. Input material: blood, either unsorted or a sorted T cell fraction (not recorded which). The receptors stem from a human donor who was either an allogeneic HSCT recipient or a stem cell or donor lymphocyte infusion donor (not recorded which). It is not recorded whose cells these are; they may come from a transplant donor.

The J gene is TRBJ2-7, the V gene TRBV12-3 or TRBV12-4; 7 bases match TRBD1. With V trimmed by 3 bases and J by 7 bases, 18 bases remained unmatched. The CDR3 is made up of 17 amino acids. CDR3 in DNA: TGTGCCAGCAGTTTCCTCGCAGAAGGACAGGCCCCATTTGAGCAGTACTTC. This translates into CASSFLAEGQAPFEQYF.

This clonotype was observed a handful of times. The CDR3 here is CASSLRGGGELFF. In DNA, the CDR3 is TGTGCCAGCAGTTTAAGGGGAGGCGGGGAGCTGTTTTTT. The V and J genes are TRBV12-3 or TRBV12-4 and TRBJ2-2; a weak D match, TRBD2 (6 bases). V was pared by 2 bases and J by 7 bases, with 8 bases between. CDR3 length: 13 residues.

This chain joins TRBV10-3 and TRBJ1-4, with D maybe TRBD1 (6 bases). V was clipped by 6 bases and J by 4 bases, with 15 bases between them. Germline V gene sequence: CDR1 ENHRY, CDR2 SYGVKD. There are 15 residues in the CDR3. The CDR3 DNA sequence: TGTGCCATCAGGGGGGCAGCCCGAGATAATGAAAAACTGTTTTTT. As protein: CAIRGAARDNEKLFF.

This clonotype turned up a few times. The chain has TRBV6-1 and TRBJ2-7, with 9 bases fitting TRBD1. The trim removed 5 bases at V and 3 bases at J, leaving 11 bases unmatched. The germline V gene has CDR1 MNHNS and CDR2 SASEGT. This CDR3 contains 16 residues. CDR3 protein: CASSIHHRGQNYEQYF. The CDR3 nucleotides are TGTGCCAGCAGTATCCACCACAGGGGGCAAAACTACGAGCAGTACTTC.

This clonotype came up a few times. The rearrangement joins TRBV4-3 to TRBJ1-2; 7 nucleotides agree with TRBD1. The V gene's germline CDR1 is LGHNA and CDR2 YSLEER. The CDR3 covers 16 residues. The J segment lost 5 bases and the V segment lost 1 base, leaving 10 bases of the junction unmatched. The chain's CDR3 is CASSQVGQARGYGYTF. In nucleotides, the CDR3 is TGCGCCAGCAGCCAAGTAGGACAGGCGAGGGGTTATGGCTACACCTTC.

This clonotype was seen a handful of times. The chain has TRBV24-1 and TRBJ2-3; 10 bases agree with TRBD2. The CDR3 has 16 amino acids. V was clipped by 4 bases and J by 2 bases; unmatched bases: 5. Germline V gives CDR1 KGHDR, CDR2 SFDVKD. The CDR3 sequence is CATSEAAGGPTDTQYF. The DNA for the CDR3 is TGTGCCACCAGTGAGGCAGCGGGGGGGCCCACAGATACGCAGTATTTT.

This clonotype was detected only a few times. It may be a read error: a sequence one base away is much more abundant. V is TRBV10-3 and J is TRBJ1-1; D remains unclear. CDR1 and CDR2 from the germline V gene are ENHRY and SYGVKD. This CDR3 is built from 11 residues. Trimming removed 6 bases at V and 0 bases at J, with 2 bases between. CDR3 sequence: CAIRVNTEAFF. CDR3 sequence (DNA): TGTGCCATCAGGGTGAACACTGAAGCTTTCTTT.

This rearrangement joins TRBV3-1 to TRBJ1-6; tentatively, D is TRBD1 (5 bases). The ends were cut back, 6 bases at V and 9 bases at J, with 15 bases in the middle. This CDR3 is 14 amino acids long. Germline V gives CDR1 LGHDT, CDR2 YNNKEL (reference sequence). This CDR3 reads CASSLAGPGSPLHF. The DNA of the CDR3 is TGTGCCAGCAGTTTGGCGGGGCCAGGTTCACCCCTCCACTTT.

The V gene is TRBV10-3, the J gene TRBJ1-2, with TRBD1 identical over 10 bases. J gave up 7 bases and V 0 bases, and 11 bases lay outside the gene matches. The CDR3 has 17 amino acids. Germline-derived CDR1 and CDR2 are ENHRY and SYGVKD. The CDR3 bases are TGTGCCATCAGTGAGTCCGGCCAAGACAGGGGGCGGGGTGGCTACACCTTC. Encoded protein: CAISESGQDRGRGGYTF.

This clonotype was seen repeatedly, ten times or more. This sequence joins TRBV12-3 or TRBV12-4 and TRBJ2-7, with D maybe TRBD2 (6 bases). This CDR3 comprises 14 residues. Trimming took 3 bases from V and 2 from J, leaving 11 bases between them. CDR3 DNA: TGTGCCAGCAGTTTGGGCGGGACGGCCTACGAGCAGTACTTC. Translating it yields CASSLGGTAYEQYF.

V and J are TRBV2 and TRBJ2-7; 7 bases fit TRBD1. Trimming at V came to 7 bases and at J to 0 bases, leaving 9 bases not matched to a gene. CDR1 is SNHLY, CDR2 FYNNEI, per germline. The CDR3 is 15 amino acids. CDR3 protein: CASKGQFTTSYEQYF. CDR3 DNA: TGTGCCAGCAAGGGACAGTTTACAACCTCCTACGAGCAGTACTTC. Full variable domain (remainder filled in from reference TRBV2 and TRBJ2-7): EPEVTQTPSHQVTQMGQEVILRCVPISNHLYFYWYRQILGQKVEFLVSFYNNEISEKSEIFDDQFSVERPDGSNFTLKIRSTKLEDSAMYFCASKGQFTTSYEQYFGPGTRLTVT.

The V and J genes are TRBV18 and TRBJ2-7, with D unresolved. Germline V lookup: CDR1 KGHSH, CDR2 LQKENI. The V and J ends lost 2 bases and 0 bases respectively, with 8 bases between them. The CDR3 is 14 amino acids. The CDR3, as DNA: TGTGCCAGCTCACCAAGCGCAGCCTCCTACGAGCAGTACTTC. The encoded protein is CASSPSAASYEQYF.

This sequence joins TRBV12-5 and TRBJ2-1, with D tentatively TRBD1 (5 bases). In germline, CDR1 is LGHNT, CDR2 FRNRAP. Trimming left V 7 bases short and J 6 bases short, with 19 bases between. The CDR3 contains 15 residues. The CDR3 region has the DNA TGTGCTAGTGACCCCGGACAAGGTCTGGTCAATGAGCAGTTCTTC. Its translation: CASDPGQGLVNEQFF.

This clonotype was seen a handful of times. The chain couples TRBV7-9 to TRBJ2-3; TRBD2 agrees at 8 bases. With V trimmed by 1 base and J by 1 base, 4 bases remained unmatched. The germline V gene has CDR1 SEHNR and CDR2 FQNEAQ (reference sequence). This CDR3 region has 16 residues. The DNA for the CDR3 is TGTGCCAGCAGCTTAGGCGTAGCGGGACGCACAGATACGCAGTATTTT. Its translation: CASSLGVAGRTDTQYF. Based on the CDR3 plus reference TRBV7-9 and TRBJ2-3, the full variable domain is DTGVSQNPRHKITKRGQNVTFRCDPISEHNRLYWYRQTLGQGPEFLTYFQNEAQLEKSRLLSDRFSAERPKGSFSTLEIQRTEQGDSAMYLCASSLGVAGRTDTQYFGPGTRLTVL.

The chain employs TRBV24-1 and TRBJ2-7, with D possibly TRBD2 on 5 matching bases. CDR3 length equals 12 residues. The germline gives CDR1 KGHDR, CDR2 SFDVKD. V lost 5 bases and J 6 bases, leaving 10 bases between the germline ends. CDR3 amino acids: CATSAGSGEQYF. The CDR3 DNA follows: TGTGCCACCAGTGCGGGGTCTGGCGAGCAGTACTTC.

The J gene is TRBJ2-3, the V gene TRBV4-3, with D perhaps matching TRBD2 (6 bases). Germline CDR1 and CDR2: LGHNA and YSLEER. V dropped 1 base and J dropped 2 bases, with 16 bases sitting between them. The CDR3 has 17 residues. The CDR3 sequence: CASSQASGLFYTDTQYF. The CDR3 coding sequence is TGCGCCAGCAGCCAAGCCTCGGGACTTTTTTACACAGATACGCAGTATTTT.

In its sample, this clonotype was seen a few times. The V call is TRBV6-5, the J call TRBJ2-6; no definite D call. CDR1 is MNHEY and CDR2 is SVGAGI in the germline V gene. The CDR3 spans 18 residues. Trimming took off 4 bases at V and 2 bases at J, with 18 bases between the two ends. The CDR3 sequence: CASSWVPHSGTGANVLTF. The CDR3 DNA is TGTGCCAGCAGTTGGGTCCCCCACTCAGGAACTGGGGCCAACGTCCTGACTTTC.

V usage is TRBV29-1 and J usage is TRBJ1-2; possible D gene TRBD1, 5 bases. Trimming pared 4 bases from V and 3 bases from J, leaving 12 bases between. This CDR3 spans 13 amino acids. Germline lookup yields CDR1 SQVTM and CDR2 ANQGSEA. The CDR3 DNA is TGCAGCGTTGCTCGGGACGGACACTATGGCTACACCTTC. It yields the protein CSVARDGHYGYTF.

The rearrangement uses TRBV4-1 and TRBJ2-5; D may be TRBD1 or TRBD2 (6 bases each). The CDR3 consists of 16 residues. Per germline, CDR1 MGHRA and CDR2 YSYEKL. Trimming removed 0 bases from V and 5 bases from J, with 16 bases in between. CDR3 protein: CASSQEGGATVETQYF. In nucleotides, the CDR3 is TGCGCCAGCAGCCAAGAGGGGGGCGCAACAGTCGAGACCCAGTACTTC.